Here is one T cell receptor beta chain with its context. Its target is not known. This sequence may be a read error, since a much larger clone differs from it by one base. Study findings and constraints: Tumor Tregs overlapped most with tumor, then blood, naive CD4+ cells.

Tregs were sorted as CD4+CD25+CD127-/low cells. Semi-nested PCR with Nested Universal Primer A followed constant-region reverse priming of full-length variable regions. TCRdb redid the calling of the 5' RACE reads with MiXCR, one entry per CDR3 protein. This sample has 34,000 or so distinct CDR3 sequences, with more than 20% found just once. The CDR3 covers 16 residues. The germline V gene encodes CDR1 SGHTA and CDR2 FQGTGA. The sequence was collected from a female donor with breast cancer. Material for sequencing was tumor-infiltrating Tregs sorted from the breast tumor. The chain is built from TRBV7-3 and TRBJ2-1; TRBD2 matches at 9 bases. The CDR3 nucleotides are TGTGCCAGCAGCTTGATAGTTAGCGGGAGTGTCAATGAGCAGTCCTTC. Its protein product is CASSLIVSGSVNEQSF.